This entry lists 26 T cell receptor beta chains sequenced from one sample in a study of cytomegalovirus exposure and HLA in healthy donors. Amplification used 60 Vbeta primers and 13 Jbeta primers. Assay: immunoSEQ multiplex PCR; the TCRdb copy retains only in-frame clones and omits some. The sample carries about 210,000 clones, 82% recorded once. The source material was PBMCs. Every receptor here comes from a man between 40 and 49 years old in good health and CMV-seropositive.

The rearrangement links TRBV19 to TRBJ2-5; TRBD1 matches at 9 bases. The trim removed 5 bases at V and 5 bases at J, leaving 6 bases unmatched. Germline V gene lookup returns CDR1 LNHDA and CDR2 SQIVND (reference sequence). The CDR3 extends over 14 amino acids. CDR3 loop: CASSVGQGAETQYF. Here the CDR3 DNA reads TGTGCCAGTAGTGTGGGACAGGGTGCCGAGACCCAGTACTTC.

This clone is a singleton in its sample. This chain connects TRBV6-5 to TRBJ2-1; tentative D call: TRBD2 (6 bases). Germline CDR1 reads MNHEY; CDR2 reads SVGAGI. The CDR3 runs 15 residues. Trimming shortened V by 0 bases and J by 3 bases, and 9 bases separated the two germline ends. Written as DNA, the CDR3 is TGTGCCAGCAGTTACTCGTTGGGGGGCTACAATGAGCAGTTCTTC. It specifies CASSYSLGGYNEQFF.

The CDR3 bases are TGTGCCAGCAACTTAGGTCCGGGACAGGGGGTTCTTTTTTCGAACACTGAAGCTTTCTTT. Protein: CASNLGPGQGVLFSNTEAFF. The rearrangement links TRBV5-4 to TRBJ1-1, with 11 bases that match TRBD1. The trim removed 6 bases at V and 1 base at J, leaving 20 bases unmatched. Germline V gene sequence: CDR1 SGHNT, CDR2 YYREEE (reference sequence). This CDR3 is 20 amino acids long.

CDR3 sequence reads: CASSPAVAGDHEQFF. DNA of the CDR3: TGCGCCAGCAGCCCGGCGGTAGCGGGAGATCATGAGCAGTTCTTC. The chain links TRBV5-1 to TRBJ2-1, with 9 bases identical to TRBD2. V lost 4 bases to trimming and J lost 8 bases; unmatched junction nucleotides: 10. Germline loops: CDR1 SGHRS, CDR2 YFSETQ. The CDR3 consists of 15 residues.

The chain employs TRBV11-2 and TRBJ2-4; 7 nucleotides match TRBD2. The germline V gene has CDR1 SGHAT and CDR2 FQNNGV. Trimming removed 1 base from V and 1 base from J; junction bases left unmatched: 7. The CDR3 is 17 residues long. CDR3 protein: CASSLGGGSVAKNIQYF. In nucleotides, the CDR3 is TGTGCCAGCAGCTTAGGAGGCGGGAGTGTCGCCAAAAACATTCAGTACTTC.

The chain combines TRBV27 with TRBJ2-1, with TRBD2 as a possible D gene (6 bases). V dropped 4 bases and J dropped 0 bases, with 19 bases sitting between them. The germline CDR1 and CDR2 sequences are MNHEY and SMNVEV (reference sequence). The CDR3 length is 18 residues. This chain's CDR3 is CASSSTSGTPRSYNEQFF. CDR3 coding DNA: TGTGCCAGCAGTTCCACTTCCGGGACTCCTCGCTCCTACAATGAGCAGTTCTTC.

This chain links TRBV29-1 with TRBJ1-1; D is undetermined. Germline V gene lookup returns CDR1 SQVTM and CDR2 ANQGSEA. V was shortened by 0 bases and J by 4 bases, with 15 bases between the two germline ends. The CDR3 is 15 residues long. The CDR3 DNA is TGCAGCGTTGAAGATCCTTTCAGACCGGGCACTGAAGCTTTCTTT. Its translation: CSVEDPFRPGTEAFF.

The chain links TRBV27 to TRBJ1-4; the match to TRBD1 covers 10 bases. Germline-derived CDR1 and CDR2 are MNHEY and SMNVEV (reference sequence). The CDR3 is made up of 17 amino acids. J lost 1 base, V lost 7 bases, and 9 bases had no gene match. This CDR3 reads CASKFWTGGKTNEKLFF. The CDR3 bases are TGTGCCAGCAAGTTTTGGACAGGGGGTAAAACTAATGAAAAACTGTTTTTT.

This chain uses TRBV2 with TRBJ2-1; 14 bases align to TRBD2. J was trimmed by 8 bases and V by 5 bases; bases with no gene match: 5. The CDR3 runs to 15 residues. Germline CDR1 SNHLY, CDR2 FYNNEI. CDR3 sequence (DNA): TGTGCCAGCAGTCACGGGACTAGCGGGAGCGATGAGCAGTTCTTC. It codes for CASSHGTSGSDEQFF.

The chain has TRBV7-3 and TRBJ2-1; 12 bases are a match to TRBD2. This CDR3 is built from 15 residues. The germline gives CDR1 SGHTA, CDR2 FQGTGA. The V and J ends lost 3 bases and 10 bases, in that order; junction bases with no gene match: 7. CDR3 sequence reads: CASSFQLAGGTEQFF. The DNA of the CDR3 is TGTGCCAGCAGCTTCCAACTAGCGGGAGGTACCGAGCAGTTCTTC.

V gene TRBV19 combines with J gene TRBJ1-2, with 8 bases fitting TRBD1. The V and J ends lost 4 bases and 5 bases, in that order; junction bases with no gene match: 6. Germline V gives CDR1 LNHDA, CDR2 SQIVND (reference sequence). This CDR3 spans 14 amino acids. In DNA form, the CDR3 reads TGTGCCAGTAGTACCGGACAGGGAGCATATGGCTACACCTTC. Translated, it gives CASSTGQGAYGYTF. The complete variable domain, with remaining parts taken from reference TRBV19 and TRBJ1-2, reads DGGITQSPKYLFRKEGQNVTLSCEQNLNHDAMYWYRQDPGQGLRLIYYSQIVNDFQKGDIAEGYSVSREKKESFPLTVTSAQKNPTAFYLCASSTGQGAYGYTFGSGTRLTVV.

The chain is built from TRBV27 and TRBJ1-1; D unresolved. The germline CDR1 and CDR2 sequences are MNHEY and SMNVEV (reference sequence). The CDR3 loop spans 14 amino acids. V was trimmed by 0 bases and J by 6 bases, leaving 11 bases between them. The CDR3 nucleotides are TGTGCCAGCAGTTTATCGATGAGGGCCCCTGAAGCTTTCTTT. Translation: CASSLSMRAPEAFF.

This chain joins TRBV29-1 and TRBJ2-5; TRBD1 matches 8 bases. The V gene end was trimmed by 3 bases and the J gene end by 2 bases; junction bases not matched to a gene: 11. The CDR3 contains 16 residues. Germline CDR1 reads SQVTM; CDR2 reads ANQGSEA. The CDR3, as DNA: TGCAGCGTTGAGTACTTACAGGGACAGGCACAAGAGACCCAGTACTTC. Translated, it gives CSVEYLQGQAQETQYF.

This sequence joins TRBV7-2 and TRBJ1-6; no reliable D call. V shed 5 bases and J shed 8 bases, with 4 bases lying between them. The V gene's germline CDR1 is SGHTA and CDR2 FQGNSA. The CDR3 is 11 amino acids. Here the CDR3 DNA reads TGTGCCAGCAGCCAGGATTCACCCCTCCACTTT. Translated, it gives CASSQDSPLHF.

The CDR3 protein is CASSKASDYGYTF. DNA of the CDR3: TGTGCCAGCAGCAAAGCTTCGGACTATGGCTACACCTTC. The chain combines TRBV9 with TRBJ1-2; no clear D gene. The CDR3 is 13 amino acids. Trimming stripped 4 bases from V and 3 bases from J, with 10 bases between. Germline V gene sequence: CDR1 SGDLS, CDR2 YYNGEE.

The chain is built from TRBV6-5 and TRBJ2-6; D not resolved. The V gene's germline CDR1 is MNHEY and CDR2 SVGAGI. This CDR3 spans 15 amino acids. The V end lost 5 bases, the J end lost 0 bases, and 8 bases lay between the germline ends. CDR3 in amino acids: CASSKLASGANVLTF. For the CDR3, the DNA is TGTGCCAGCAGTAAGTTGGCCTCTGGGGCCAACGTCCTGACTTTC.

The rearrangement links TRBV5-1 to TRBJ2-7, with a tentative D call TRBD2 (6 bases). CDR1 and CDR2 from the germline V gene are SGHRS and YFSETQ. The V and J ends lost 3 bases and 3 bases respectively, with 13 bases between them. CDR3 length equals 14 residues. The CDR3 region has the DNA TGCGCCAGCAGCTGGAGGGGCCCCGACTACGAGCAGTACTTC. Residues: CASSWRGPDYEQYF.

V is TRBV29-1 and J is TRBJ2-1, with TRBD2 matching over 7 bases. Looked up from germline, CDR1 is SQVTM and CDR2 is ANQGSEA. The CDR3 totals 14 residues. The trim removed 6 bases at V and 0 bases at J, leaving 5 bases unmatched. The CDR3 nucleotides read TGCAGCGTCTTAGCGGGTTTCTCCTACAATGAGCAGTTCTTC. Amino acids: CSVLAGFSYNEQFF.

CDR3 coding DNA: TGTGCCAGCGATTCGAAGACGCACAGGGAGACCTACGAGCAGTACGTC. Amino acids: CASDSKTHRETYEQYV. The chain recombines TRBV5-4 with TRBJ2-7; D is perhaps TRBD1 (6 bases). The CDR3 consists of 16 residues. Per the germline V gene, CDR1 is SGHNT and CDR2 is YYREEE (reference sequence). The ends were cut back, 7 bases at V and 2 bases at J, with 22 bases in the middle.

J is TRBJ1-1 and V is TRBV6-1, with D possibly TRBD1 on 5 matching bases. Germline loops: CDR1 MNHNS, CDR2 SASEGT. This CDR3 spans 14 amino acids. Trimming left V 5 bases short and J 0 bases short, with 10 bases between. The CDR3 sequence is CASSRQNMNTEAFF. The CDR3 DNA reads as TGTGCCAGCAGTCGACAGAACATGAACACTGAAGCTTTCTTT.

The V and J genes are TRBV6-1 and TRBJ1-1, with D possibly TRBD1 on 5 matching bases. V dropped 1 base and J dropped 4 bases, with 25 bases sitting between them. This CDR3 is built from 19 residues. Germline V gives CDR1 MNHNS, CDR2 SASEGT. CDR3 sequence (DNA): TGTGCCAGCAGTGAAGTCGGGTCTTTAGGGCGGGGGAAGGGCACTGAAGCTTTCTTT. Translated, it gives CASSEVGSLGRGKGTEAFF.

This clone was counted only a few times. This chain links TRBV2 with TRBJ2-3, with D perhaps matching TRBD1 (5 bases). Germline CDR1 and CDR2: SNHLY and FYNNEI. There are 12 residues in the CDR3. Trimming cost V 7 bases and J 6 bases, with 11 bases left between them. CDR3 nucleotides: TGTGCCAGCACCCCAAGGGGCGATACGCAGTATTTT. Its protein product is CASTPRGDTQYF. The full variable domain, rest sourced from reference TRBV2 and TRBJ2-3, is EPEVTQTPSHQVTQMGQEVILRCVPISNHLYFYWYRQILGQKVEFLVSFYNNEISEKSEIFDDQFSVERPDGSNFTLKIRSTKLEDSAMYFCASTPRGDTQYFGPGTRLTVL.

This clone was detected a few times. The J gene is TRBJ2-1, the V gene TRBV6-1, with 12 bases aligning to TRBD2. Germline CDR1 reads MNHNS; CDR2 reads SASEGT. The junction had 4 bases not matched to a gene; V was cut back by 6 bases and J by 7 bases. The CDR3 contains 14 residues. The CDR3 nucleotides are TGTGCCAGCAGCGGACTAGCGGGACTGAATGAGCAGTTCTTC. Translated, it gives CASSGLAGLNEQFF.

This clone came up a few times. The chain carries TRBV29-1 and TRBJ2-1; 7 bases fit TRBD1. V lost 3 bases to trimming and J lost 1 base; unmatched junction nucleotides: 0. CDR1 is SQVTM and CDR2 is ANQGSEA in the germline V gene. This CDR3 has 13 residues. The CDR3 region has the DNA TGCAGCGTTGACAGGGGGTCCTACAATGAGCAGTTCTTC. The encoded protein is CSVDRGSYNEQFF.

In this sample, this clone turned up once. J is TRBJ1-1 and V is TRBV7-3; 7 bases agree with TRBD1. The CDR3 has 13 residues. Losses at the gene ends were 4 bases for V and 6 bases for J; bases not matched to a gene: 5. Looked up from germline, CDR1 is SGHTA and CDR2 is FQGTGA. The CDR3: CASSSDRVSEAFF. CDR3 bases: TGTGCCAGCAGCTCTGACAGGGTTTCTGAAGCTTTCTTT.

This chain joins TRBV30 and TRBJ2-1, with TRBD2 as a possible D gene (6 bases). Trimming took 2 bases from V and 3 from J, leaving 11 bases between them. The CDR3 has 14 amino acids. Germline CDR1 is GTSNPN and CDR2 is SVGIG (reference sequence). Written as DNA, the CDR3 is TGTGCCTGGAGTATAGCGGCCCTCTACAATGAGCAGTTCTTC. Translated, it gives CAWSIAALYNEQFF. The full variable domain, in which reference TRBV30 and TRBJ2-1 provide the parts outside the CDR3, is SQTIHQWPATLVQPVGSPLSLECTVEGTSNPNLYWYRQAAGRGLQLLFYSVGIGQISSEVPQNLSASRPQDRQFILSSKKLLLSDSGFYLCAWSIAALYNEQFFGPGTRLTVL.